This T cell receptor (beta chain) is from a study of technical replicates of blood from a handful of donors. Data came from immunoSEQ multiplex PCR; TCRdb stores just in-frame clones and leaves some out. The table has more than 15,000 clones, 65% to 85% seen once. Unmatched junction bases numbered 5, after V lost 2 bases and J lost 3 bases. The V gene's germline CDR1 is SGHTA and CDR2 FQGNSA. The CDR3 spans 15 residues. The sequence came from a human donor in good health. Some clones in this sample may be carry-over from other donors' samples. What was sequenced was PBMCs. The chain joins TRBV7-2 to TRBJ2-7; 9 bases fit TRBD1. The CDR3 spells CASSLWSDRGYEQYF. The CDR3 DNA is TGTGCCAGCAGCTTATGGTCGGACAGGGGCTACGAGCAGTACTTC.